The present T cell receptor (beta chain) was sequenced within a study of blood T cell repertoires in COVID-19. This CDR3 spans 15 amino acids. Produced via immunoSEQ multiplex PCR; TCRdb's table is partial and in-frame only. Of fewer than 200,000 clones listed, 70% to 85% are singletons. This chain connects TRBV21-1 to TRBJ2-7; the D call in the table, TRBD1, was not verified against the DNA. TRBV21-1 is annotated as a pseudogene. The TCR was taken from a human donor in a cohort sampled during active COVID-19. Sequencing was carried out using peripheral blood. The CDR3 loop is CASSKGTGGSYEQYF. The CDR3 bases are TGTGCCAGCAGCAAAGGGACAGGGGGCTCCTACGAGCAGTACTTC.